The 24 T cell receptor beta chains listed next were all sequenced from one sample in a study of T cell responses to AZD1222 COVID-19 vaccine. Assay used: immunoSEQ multiplex PCR; TCRdb lists only in-frame clones, some missing. The sample has around 110,000 clones; approximately 85% are singletons. The sequenced sample was peripheral blood, obtained on day 0 of MenACWY control vaccination. Receptor source: an adult in good health.

The rearrangement joins TRBV18 to TRBJ1-2; maybe TRBD1 (5 bases). The CDR3 spans 13 residues. Germline V gene lookup returns CDR1 KGHSH and CDR2 LQKENI. The V gene lost 3 bases and the J gene lost 6 bases, with 11 bases spanning the gap. The CDR3 loop is CASSPQGMDGYTF. CDR3 DNA: TGTGCCAGCTCACCCCAGGGTATGGATGGCTACACCTTC.

The CDR3 spells CASSGYGTEAFF. The CDR3 DNA reads TGTGCCAGCAGCGGGTATGGCACTGAAGCTTTCTTT. The gene calls are TRBV11-1 and TRBJ1-1; no clear D. Trimming pared 5 bases from V and 4 bases from J, leaving 8 bases between. Germline V gene lookup returns CDR1 SGHAT and CDR2 FQDESV (reference sequence). The CDR3 runs to 12 residues. Full variable domain (missing parts from reference TRBV11-1 and TRBJ1-1): EAEVAQSPRYKITEKSQAVAFWCDPISGHATLYWYRQILGQGPELLVQFQDESVVDDSQLPKDRFSAERLKGVDSTLKIQPAELGDSAMYLCASSGYGTEAFFGQGTRLTVV.

The chain uses TRBV29-1 and TRBJ2-3; tentatively, D is TRBD2 (6 bases). The CDR3 runs 16 residues. Deletions cut 7 bases from V and 0 bases from J, with 20 bases between. Germline values: CDR1 SQVTM, CDR2 ANQGSEA. The CDR3 DNA follows: TGCAGCGCCGAGAGGGGTCGCGGGGCTAGCACAGATACGCAGTATTTT. Its protein product is CSAERGRGASTDTQYF.

The chain links TRBV7-8 to TRBJ2-3; the D gene is possibly TRBD2 (6 bases). Germline CDR1 SGHVS, CDR2 FQNEAQ. The V and J ends lost 2 bases and 0 bases respectively, with 21 bases between them. The length of the CDR3 is 19 residues. In nucleotides, the CDR3 is TGTGCCAGCAGCTTAATCGGACGGACCCCTGCGGGGAGCACAGATACGCAGTATTTT. Translation gives CASSLIGRTPAGSTDTQYF.

V is TRBV2 and J is TRBJ1-2; the D gene is possibly TRBD1 (6 bases). The V gene lost 6 bases and the J gene lost 1 base, with 6 bases spanning the gap. Per germline, CDR1 SNHLY and CDR2 FYNNEI. This CDR3 region has 12 residues. The CDR3 sequence is CASRQGNYGYTF. CDR3 coding DNA: TGTGCCAGCAGACAGGGTAACTATGGCTACACCTTC.

The chain couples TRBV6-5 to TRBJ2-7, with 10 bases lining up with TRBD2. CDR3 length equals 13 residues. J gave up 7 bases and V 5 bases, and 5 bases lay outside the gene matches. CDR1 and CDR2 (germline): MNHEY, SVGAGI. DNA of the CDR3: TGTGCCAGCAGTATAGCGGGGGGTGGGGAGCAGTACTTC. It is translated as CASSIAGGGEQYF.

The gene calls are TRBV28 and TRBJ1-3; a weak D match, TRBD1 (5 bases). CDR3 size: 15 residues. Germline loops: CDR1 MDHEN, CDR2 SYDVKM. Trimming pared 3 bases from V and 0 bases from J, leaving 9 bases between. The DNA of the CDR3 is TGTGCCAGCAGTTTCCGGGGCGTCTCTGGAAACACCATATATTTT. This encodes CASSFRGVSGNTIYF.

The chain links TRBV7-9 to TRBJ1-4; 7 nucleotides line up with TRBD1. This CDR3 has 16 residues. Per germline, CDR1 SEHNR and CDR2 FQNEAQ (reference sequence). Trimming removed 5 bases from V and 3 bases from J; junction bases left unmatched: 9. The CDR3 protein is CASSPGVGGSNEKLFF. The CDR3 nucleotides read TGTGCCAGCAGCCCGGGAGTAGGGGGCTCTAATGAAAAACTGTTTTTT.

This chain connects TRBV6-2 or TRBV6-3 to TRBJ2-5; TRBD2 aligns across 9 bases. The CDR3 has 16 amino acids. Germline CDR1 MNHEY, CDR2 SVGEGT. With 2 bases clipped from V and 2 bases from J, the junction kept 6 bases outside the gene matches. The CDR3 bases are TGTGCCAGCAGTTACGGGGTAGCGGGGGCTCAAGAGACCCAGTACTTC. This gives the protein CASSYGVAGAQETQYF.

The chain joins TRBV6-2 or TRBV6-3 to TRBJ1-2; TRBD1 aligns across 9 bases. V lost 2 bases, J lost 7 bases, and 5 bases stayed unmatched. This CDR3 region has 14 residues. CDR1 is MNHEY, CDR2 SVGEGT, per germline. CDR3 sequence: CASSYAGQGAGYTF. DNA of the CDR3: TGTGCCAGCAGTTACGCGGGACAGGGCGCTGGCTACACCTTC.

The chain couples TRBV7-9 to TRBJ1-5; D is unresolved. Trimming shortened V by 2 bases and J by 0 bases, and 8 bases separated the two germline ends. In germline, CDR1 is SEHNR, CDR2 FQNEAQ (reference sequence). This CDR3 is built from 15 residues. The CDR3 loop reads CASSLTVDSNQPQHF. CDR3 DNA: TGTGCCAGCAGCTTAACGGTCGATAGCAATCAGCCCCAGCATTTT.

The chain combines TRBV28 with TRBJ2-5; the D gene could be TRBD1 or TRBD2 (5 bases each). Per germline, CDR1 MDHEN and CDR2 SYDVKM. The V gene lost 5 bases and the J gene lost 5 bases, with 15 bases spanning the gap. The CDR3 is 14 amino acids. CDR3 in DNA: TGTGCCAGCAGTCGACTCCGGGACCTGGAGACCCAGTACTTC. Translated: CASSRLRDLETQYF.

The genes are TRBV4-1 and TRBJ1-2, with 7 positions matching TRBD1. Unmatched junction bases numbered 11, after V lost 2 bases and J lost 5 bases. Germline values: CDR1 MGHRA, CDR2 YSYEKL. This CDR3 has 16 amino acids. CDR3 nucleotides: TGCGCCAGCAGCCAATCGGACAGGCCTTTAGGGTATGGCTACACCTTC. It is translated as CASSQSDRPLGYGYTF.

The chain joins TRBV5-1 to TRBJ2-5; D is perhaps TRBD1 (7 bases). Per germline, CDR1 SGHRS and CDR2 YFSETQ. The CDR3 runs to 15 residues. Trimming took 0 bases from V and 10 from J, leaving 19 bases between them. CDR3 bases: TGCGCCAGCAGCTTGGAGGCAGGGGGGCCGGGGATCCAGTACTTC. The encoded protein is CASSLEAGGPGIQYF.

The rearrangement links TRBV7-2 to TRBJ1-6; perhaps TRBD1 as D (5 bases). Germline-derived CDR1 and CDR2 are SGHTA and FQGNSA. The CDR3 has 16 residues. Trimming took 1 base from V and 10 from J, leaving 17 bases between them. The CDR3, as DNA: TGTGCCAGCAGCTTAGGGACCGGGCAAGGGGACTCACCCCTCCACTTT. It encodes CASSLGTGQGDSPLHF.

This chain uses TRBV5-1 with TRBJ1-3, with D maybe TRBD1 (6 bases). The V end was cut by 4 bases, the J end by 0 bases, with 14 bases between. Germline V lookup: CDR1 SGHRS, CDR2 YFSETQ. The CDR3 covers 16 residues. As DNA, the CDR3 is TGCGCCAGCAGCCCTCTTGAGGGGGGCTCTGGAAACACCATATATTTT. Translating it yields CASSPLEGGSGNTIYF.

V is TRBV18 and J is TRBJ1-6, with D unclear. The V gene's germline CDR1 is KGHSH and CDR2 LQKENI. The CDR3 extends over 15 amino acids. V lost 6 bases to trimming and J lost 7 bases, with 16 bases between them. The CDR3 DNA follows: TGTGCCAGCTCGGGCGCGGTTCGTCGCAATTCACCCCTCCACTTT. As protein: CASSGAVRRNSPLHF.

This chain links TRBV18 with TRBJ1-6; a weak D match, TRBD1 (6 bases). This CDR3 is built from 15 residues. Deletions cut 4 bases from V and 3 bases from J, with 10 bases between. Germline CDR1 and CDR2: KGHSH and LQKENI. This CDR3 reads CASSLDSIYNSPLHF. In nucleotides, the CDR3 is TGTGCCAGCTCACTGGACAGTATCTATAATTCACCCCTCCACTTT.

This chain links TRBV6-1 with TRBJ2-1; D uncertain. This CDR3 spans 13 amino acids. Germline CDR1 reads MNHNS; CDR2 reads SASEGT. V lost 2 bases to trimming and J lost 3 bases, with 5 bases between them. CDR3 amino acids: CASSEYGYNEQFF. The CDR3 nucleotides read TGTGCCAGCAGTGAATATGGCTACAATGAGCAGTTCTTC.

V gene TRBV19 combines with J gene TRBJ2-5; 8 positions match TRBD1. Germline-derived CDR1 and CDR2 are LNHDA and SQIVND (reference sequence). J was trimmed by 5 bases and V by 3 bases; bases with no gene match: 5. CDR3 size: 14 residues. CDR3 sequence (DNA): TGTGCCAGTAGTATGAGGCAGGGGGCGGAGACCCAGTACTTC. Protein product: CASSMRQGAETQYF.

Remarks on this clone: Other nucleotide sequences in the sample specify the same CDR3. The rearrangement uses TRBV19 and TRBJ1-1; D not resolved. CDR1 LNHDA and CDR2 SQIVND come from the germline V gene (reference sequence). This CDR3 comprises 14 residues. With 1 base removed from V and 1 base from J, the gap between germline ends came to 7 bases. The CDR3 protein is CASSIGTGNTEAFF. In DNA, the CDR3 is TGTGCCAGTAGTATAGGGACGGGGAACACTGAAGCTTTCTTT.

V is TRBV7-2 and J is TRBJ2-3, with D perhaps being TRBD1 or TRBD2 (5 bases each). Germline CDR1 SGHTA, CDR2 FQGNSA. With 8 bases removed from V and 0 bases from J, the gap between germline ends came to 12 bases. The CDR3 length is 14 residues. CDR3 residues: CASLSGPSTDTQYF. The CDR3 DNA follows: TGTGCCAGCCTCTCGGGACCAAGCACAGATACGCAGTATTTT. The full variable domain, its missing parts supplied by reference TRBV7-2 and TRBJ2-3, is GAGVSQSPSNKVTEKGKDVELRCDPISGHTALYWYRQSLGQGLEFLIYFQGNSAPDKSGLPSDRFSAERTGGSVSTLTIQRTQQEDSAVYLCASLSGPSTDTQYFGPGTRLTVL.

This chain links TRBV2 with TRBJ1-3; D unresolved. Germline CDR1 SNHLY, CDR2 FYNNEI. V was shortened by 6 bases and J by 4 bases, with 13 bases between the two germline ends. The CDR3 covers 14 residues. The CDR3 here is CASSLTPFGNTIYF. The CDR3 DNA follows: TGTGCCAGCAGCTTGACCCCTTTCGGAAACACCATATATTTT.

This chain connects TRBV19 to TRBJ1-2; D uncertain. Looked up from germline, CDR1 is LNHDA and CDR2 is SQIVND (reference sequence). The CDR3 is made up of 15 amino acids. Deletions cut 3 bases from V and 3 bases from J, with 14 bases between. CDR3 sequence reads: CASSIWSGPDYGYTF. The CDR3 DNA follows: TGTGCCAGTAGTATTTGGTCCGGGCCGGACTATGGCTACACCTTC.